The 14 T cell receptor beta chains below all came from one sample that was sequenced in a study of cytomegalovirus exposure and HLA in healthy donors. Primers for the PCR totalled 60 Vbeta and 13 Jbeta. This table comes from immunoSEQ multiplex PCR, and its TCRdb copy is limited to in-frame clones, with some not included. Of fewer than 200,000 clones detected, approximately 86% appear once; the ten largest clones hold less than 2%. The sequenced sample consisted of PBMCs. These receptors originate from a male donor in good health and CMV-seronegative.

CDR3 loop: CASSPRTGLTYEQYF. DNA of the CDR3: TGTGCCAGCAGCCCCCGGACAGGGCTAACCTACGAGCAGTACTTC. V usage is TRBV7-2 and J usage is TRBJ2-7; 8 nucleotides match TRBD1. The trim removed 5 bases at V and 2 bases at J, leaving 8 bases unmatched. Germline CDR1 SGHTA, CDR2 FQGNSA. The CDR3 runs to 15 residues.

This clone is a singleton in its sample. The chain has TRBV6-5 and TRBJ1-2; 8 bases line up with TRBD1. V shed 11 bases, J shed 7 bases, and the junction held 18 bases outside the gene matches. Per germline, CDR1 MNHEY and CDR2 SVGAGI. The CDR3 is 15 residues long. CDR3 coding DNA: TGTGCCGGCACCAAGGGACAGGTCGGAGTGAGTGGCTACACCTTC. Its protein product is CAGTKGQVGVSGYTF.

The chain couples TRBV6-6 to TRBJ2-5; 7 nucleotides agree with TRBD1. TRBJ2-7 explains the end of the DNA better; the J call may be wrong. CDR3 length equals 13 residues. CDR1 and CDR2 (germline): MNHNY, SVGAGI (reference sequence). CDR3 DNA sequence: TGTGCCAGCAGAACTCGGGACAGCTACGAGCAGTACTTC. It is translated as CASRTRDSYEQYF.

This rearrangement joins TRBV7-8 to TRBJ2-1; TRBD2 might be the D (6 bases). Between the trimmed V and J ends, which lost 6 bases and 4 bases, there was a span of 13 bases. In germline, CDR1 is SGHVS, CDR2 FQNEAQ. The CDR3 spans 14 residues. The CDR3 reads CASSEEGTYNEQFF. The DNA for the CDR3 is TGTGCCAGCAGTGAGGAGGGGACGTACAATGAGCAGTTCTTC.

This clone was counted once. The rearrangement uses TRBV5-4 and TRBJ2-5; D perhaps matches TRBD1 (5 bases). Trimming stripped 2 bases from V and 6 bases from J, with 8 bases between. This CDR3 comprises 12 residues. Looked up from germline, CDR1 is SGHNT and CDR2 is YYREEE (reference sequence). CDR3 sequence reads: CASSLDRQTQYF. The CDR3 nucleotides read TGTGCCAGCAGCTTAGACAGACAGACCCAGTACTTC.

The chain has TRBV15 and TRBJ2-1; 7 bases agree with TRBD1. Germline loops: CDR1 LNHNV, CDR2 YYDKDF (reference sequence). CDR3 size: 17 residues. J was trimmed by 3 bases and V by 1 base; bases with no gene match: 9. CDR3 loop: CATSRGSTGVFYNEQFF. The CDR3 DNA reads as TGTGCCACCAGCAGAGGATCAACAGGGGTGTTCTACAATGAGCAGTTCTTC.

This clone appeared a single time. CDR3 nucleotide sequence: TGTGCCAGCTCCACAGGGTTAATTTGGTCAGATACGCAGTATTTT. Its protein product is CASSTGLIWSDTQYF. The genes are TRBV7-8 and TRBJ2-3; a possible D gene is TRBD1 (6 bases). V was cut by 8 bases and J by 4 bases, with 19 bases left in between. Germline V gene sequence: CDR1 SGHVS, CDR2 FQNEAQ. This CDR3 has 15 residues. The whole variable domain, filled in from reference TRBV7-8 and TRBJ2-3, reads GAGVSQSPRYKVAKRGQDVALRCDPISGHVSLFWYQQALGQGPEFLTYFQNEAQLDKSGLPSDRFFAERPEGSVSTLKIQRTQQEDSAVYLCASSTGLIWSDTQYFGPGTRLTVL.

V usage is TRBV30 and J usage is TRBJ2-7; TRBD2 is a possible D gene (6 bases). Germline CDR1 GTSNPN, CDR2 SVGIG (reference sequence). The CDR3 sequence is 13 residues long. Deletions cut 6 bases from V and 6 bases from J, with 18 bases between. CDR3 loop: CACPAALGGEQYF. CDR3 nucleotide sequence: TGTGCCTGCCCTGCGGCTTTGGGGGGCGAGCAGTACTTC.

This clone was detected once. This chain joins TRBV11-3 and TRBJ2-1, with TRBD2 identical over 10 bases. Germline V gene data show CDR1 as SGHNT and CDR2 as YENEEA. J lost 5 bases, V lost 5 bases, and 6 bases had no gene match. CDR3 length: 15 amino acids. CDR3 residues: CASSLNGLADNEQFF. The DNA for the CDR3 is TGTGCCAGCAGCCTCAACGGACTAGCGGACAATGAGCAGTTCTTC.

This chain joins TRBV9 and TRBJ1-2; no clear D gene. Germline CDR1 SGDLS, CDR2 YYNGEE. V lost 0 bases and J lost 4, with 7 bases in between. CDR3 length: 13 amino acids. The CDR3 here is CASSVVGGYGYTF. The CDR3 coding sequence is TGTGCCAGCAGCGTAGTAGGCGGCTATGGCTACACCTTC.

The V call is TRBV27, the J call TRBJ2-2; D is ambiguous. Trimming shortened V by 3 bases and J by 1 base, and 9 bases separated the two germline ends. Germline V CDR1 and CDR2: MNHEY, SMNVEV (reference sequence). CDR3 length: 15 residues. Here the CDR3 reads CASSFGGVNTGELFF. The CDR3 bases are TGTGCCAGCAGTTTCGGCGGCGTGAACACCGGGGAGCTGTTTTTT.

Written as DNA, the CDR3 is TGTGCCAGTAGTATGGACAGTTCCGCTGAAGCTTTCTTT. It is translated as CASSMDSSAEAFF. The rearrangement links TRBV19 to TRBJ1-1; D is perhaps TRBD1 (6 bases). Trimming left V 3 bases short and J 6 bases short, with 11 bases between. Germline-derived CDR1 and CDR2 are LNHDA and SQIVND (reference sequence). The CDR3 loop spans 13 amino acids.

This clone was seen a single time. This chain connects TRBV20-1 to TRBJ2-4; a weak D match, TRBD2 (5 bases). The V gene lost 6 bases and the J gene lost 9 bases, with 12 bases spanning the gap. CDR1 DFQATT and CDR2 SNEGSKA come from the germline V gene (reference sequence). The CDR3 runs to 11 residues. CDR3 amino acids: CSAFRESIQYF. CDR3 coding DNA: TGCAGTGCCTTTCGGGAAAGCATTCAGTACTTC.

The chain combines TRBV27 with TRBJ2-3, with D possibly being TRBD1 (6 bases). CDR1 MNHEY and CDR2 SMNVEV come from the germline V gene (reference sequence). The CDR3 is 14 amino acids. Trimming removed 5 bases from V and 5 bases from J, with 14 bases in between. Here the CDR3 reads CASSPRDTKDTQYF. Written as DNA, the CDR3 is TGTGCCAGCAGTCCCCGGGACACAAAAGATACGCAGTATTTT.